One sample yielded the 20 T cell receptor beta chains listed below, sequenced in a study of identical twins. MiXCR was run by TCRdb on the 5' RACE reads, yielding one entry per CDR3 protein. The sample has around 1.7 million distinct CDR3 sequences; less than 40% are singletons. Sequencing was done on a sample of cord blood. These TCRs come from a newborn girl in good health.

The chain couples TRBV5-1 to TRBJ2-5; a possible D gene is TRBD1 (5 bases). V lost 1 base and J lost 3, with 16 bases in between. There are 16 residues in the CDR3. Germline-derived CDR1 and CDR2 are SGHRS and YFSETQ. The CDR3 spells CASSLSLGEGEETQYF. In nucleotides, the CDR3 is TGCGCCAGCAGCTTGTCCTTAGGCGAAGGGGAAGAGACCCAGTACTTC. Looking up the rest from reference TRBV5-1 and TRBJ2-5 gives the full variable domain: KAGVTQTPRYLIKTRGQQVTLSCSPISGHRSVSWYQQTPGQGLQFLFEYFSETQRNKGNFPGRFSGRQFSNSRSEMNVSTLELGDSALYLCASSLSLGEGEETQYFGPGTRLLVL.

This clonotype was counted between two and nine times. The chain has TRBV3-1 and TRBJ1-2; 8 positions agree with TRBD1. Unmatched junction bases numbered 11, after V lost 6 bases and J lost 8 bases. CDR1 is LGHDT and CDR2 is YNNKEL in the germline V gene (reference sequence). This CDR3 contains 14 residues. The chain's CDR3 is CASRSGQDLRGYTF. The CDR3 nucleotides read TGTGCCAGCAGATCGGGACAGGACCTACGGGGCTACACCTTC.

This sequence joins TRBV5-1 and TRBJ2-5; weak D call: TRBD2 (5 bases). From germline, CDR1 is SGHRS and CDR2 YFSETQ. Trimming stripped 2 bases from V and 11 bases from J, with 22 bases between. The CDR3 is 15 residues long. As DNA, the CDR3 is TGCGCCAGCAGCTTTTTAGGACTGGCCTACAATGAGCAGTACTTC. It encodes CASSFLGLAYNEQYF.

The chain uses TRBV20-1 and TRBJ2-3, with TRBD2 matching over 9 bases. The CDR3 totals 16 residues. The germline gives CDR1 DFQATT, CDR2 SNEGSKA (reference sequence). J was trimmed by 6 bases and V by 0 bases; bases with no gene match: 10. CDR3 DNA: TGCAGTGCTAGAGACCCTCAGCGGGGGGATAGTGATACGCAGTATTTT. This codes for CSARDPQRGDSDTQYF.

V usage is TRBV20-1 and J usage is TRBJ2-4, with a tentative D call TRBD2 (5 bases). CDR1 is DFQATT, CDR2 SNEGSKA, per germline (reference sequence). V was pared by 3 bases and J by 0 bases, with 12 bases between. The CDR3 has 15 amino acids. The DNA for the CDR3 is TGCAGTGCTAGGCCCCGCGAGGGAGCCAAAAACATTCAGTACTTC. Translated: CSARPREGAKNIQYF.

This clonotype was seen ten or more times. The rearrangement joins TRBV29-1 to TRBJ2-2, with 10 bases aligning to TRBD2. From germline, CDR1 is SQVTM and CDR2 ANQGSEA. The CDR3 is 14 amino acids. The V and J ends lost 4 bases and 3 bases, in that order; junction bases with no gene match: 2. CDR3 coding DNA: TGCAGCGTTGGGACTAGCGGCTACACCGGGGAGCTGTTTTTT. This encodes CSVGTSGYTGELFF.

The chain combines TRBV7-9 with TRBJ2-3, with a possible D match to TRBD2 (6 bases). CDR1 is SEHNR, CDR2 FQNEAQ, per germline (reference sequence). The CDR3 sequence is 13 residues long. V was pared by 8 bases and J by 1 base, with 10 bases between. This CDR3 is CASLWGGTDTQYF. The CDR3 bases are TGTGCCAGCCTTTGGGGGGGCACAGATACGCAGTATTTT.

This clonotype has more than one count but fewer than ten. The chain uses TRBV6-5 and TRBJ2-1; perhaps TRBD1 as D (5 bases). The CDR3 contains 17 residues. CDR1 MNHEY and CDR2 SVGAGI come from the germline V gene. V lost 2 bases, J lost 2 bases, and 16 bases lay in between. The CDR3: CASSYTAPGNPYNEQFF. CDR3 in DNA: TGTGCCAGCAGTTACACCGCGCCAGGGAACCCCTACAATGAGCAGTTCTTC.

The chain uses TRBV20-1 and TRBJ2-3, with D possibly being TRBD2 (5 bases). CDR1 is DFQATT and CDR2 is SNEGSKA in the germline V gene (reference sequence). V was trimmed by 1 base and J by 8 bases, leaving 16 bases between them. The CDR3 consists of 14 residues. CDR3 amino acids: CSARVPLAPGTQYF. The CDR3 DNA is TGCAGTGCTAGAGTCCCGCTAGCTCCAGGTACGCAGTATTTT.

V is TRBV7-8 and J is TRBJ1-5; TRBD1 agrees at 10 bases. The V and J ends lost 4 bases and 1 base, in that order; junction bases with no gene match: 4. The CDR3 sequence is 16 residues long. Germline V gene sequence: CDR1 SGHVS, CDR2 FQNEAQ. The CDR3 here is CASSSGTGESNQPQHF. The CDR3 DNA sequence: TGTGCCAGCAGCTCCGGGACAGGGGAGAGCAATCAGCCCCAGCATTTT. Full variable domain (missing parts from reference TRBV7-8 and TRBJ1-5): GAGVSQSPRYKVAKRGQDVALRCDPISGHVSLFWYQQALGQGPEFLTYFQNEAQLDKSGLPSDRFFAERPEGSVSTLKIQRTQQEDSAVYLCASSSGTGESNQPQHFGDGTRLSIL.

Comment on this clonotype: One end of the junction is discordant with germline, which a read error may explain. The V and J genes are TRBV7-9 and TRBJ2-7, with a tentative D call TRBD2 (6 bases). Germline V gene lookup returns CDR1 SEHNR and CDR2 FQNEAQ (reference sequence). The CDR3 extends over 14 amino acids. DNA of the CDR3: TGTGCCGGCAGCTTAAGGGACTGGGACTACGAGCAGTACTTC. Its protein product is CAGSLRDWDYEQYF.

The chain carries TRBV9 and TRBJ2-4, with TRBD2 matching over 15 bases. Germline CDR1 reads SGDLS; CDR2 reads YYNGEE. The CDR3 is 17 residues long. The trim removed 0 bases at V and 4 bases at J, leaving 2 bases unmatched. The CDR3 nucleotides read TGTGCCAGCAGCGTAGCGGGGACTAGCGGGGGGAAAAACATTCAGTACTTC. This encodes CASSVAGTSGGKNIQYF. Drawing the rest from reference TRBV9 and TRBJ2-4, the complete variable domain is DSGVTQTPKHLITATGQRVTLRCSPRSGDLSVYWYQQSLDQGLQFLIQYYNGEERAKGNILERFSAQQFPDLHSELNLSSLELGDSALYFCASSVAGTSGGKNIQYFGAGTRLSVL.

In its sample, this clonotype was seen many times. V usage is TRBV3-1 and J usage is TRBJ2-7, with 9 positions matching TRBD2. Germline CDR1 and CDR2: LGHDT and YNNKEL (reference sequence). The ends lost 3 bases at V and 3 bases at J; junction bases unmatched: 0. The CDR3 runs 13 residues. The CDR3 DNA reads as TGTGCCAGCAGCCAGCGGGGGGGCTACGAGCAGTACTTC. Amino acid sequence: CASSQRGGYEQYF.

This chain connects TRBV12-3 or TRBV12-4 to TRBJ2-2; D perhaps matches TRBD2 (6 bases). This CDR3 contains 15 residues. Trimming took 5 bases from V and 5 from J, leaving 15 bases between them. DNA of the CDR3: TGTGCCAGCAGTACCCGGGGGATAGTAACCGGGGAGCTGTTTTTT. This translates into CASSTRGIVTGELFF.

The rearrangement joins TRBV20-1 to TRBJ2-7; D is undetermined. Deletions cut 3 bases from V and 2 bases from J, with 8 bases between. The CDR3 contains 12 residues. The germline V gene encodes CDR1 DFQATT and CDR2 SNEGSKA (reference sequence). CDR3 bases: TGCAGTGCTAGCAGGCAGGCCTACGAGCAGTACTTC. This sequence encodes CSASRQAYEQYF.

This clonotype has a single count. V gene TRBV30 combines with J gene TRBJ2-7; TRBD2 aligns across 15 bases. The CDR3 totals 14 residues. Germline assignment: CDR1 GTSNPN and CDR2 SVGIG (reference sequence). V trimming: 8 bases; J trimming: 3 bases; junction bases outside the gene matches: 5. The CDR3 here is CARGTSGGFYEQYF. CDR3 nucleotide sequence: TGTGCCCGCGGGACTAGCGGGGGGTTCTACGAGCAGTACTTC.

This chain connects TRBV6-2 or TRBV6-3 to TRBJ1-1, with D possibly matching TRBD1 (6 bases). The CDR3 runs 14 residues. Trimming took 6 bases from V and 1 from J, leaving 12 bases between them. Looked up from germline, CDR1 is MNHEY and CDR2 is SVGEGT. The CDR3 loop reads CASRDQGRNTEAFF. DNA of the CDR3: TGTGCCAGCAGGGACCAGGGGCGGAACACTGAAGCTTTCTTT.

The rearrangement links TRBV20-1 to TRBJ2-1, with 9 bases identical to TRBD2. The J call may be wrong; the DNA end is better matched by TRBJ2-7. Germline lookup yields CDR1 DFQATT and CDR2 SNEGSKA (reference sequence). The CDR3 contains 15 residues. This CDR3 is CSAIPTSGSYNEQYF. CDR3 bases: TGCAGTGCAATTCCGACTAGCGGTTCTTACAATGAGCAGTACTTC.

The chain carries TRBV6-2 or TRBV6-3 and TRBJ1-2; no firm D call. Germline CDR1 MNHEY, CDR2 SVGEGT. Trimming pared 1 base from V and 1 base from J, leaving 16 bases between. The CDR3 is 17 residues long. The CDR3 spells CASSYFAVLGRNYGYTF. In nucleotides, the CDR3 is TGTGCCAGCAGTTACTTTGCAGTCCTCGGCCGTAACTATGGCTACACCTTC.

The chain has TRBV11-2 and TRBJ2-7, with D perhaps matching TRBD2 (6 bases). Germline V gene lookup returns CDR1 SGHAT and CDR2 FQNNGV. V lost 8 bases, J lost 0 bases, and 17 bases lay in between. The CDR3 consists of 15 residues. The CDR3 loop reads CASRKYRDSSYEQYF. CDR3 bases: TGTGCCAGCCGCAAGTACCGGGACTCCTCCTACGAGCAGTACTTC.